This TCR beta chain originates from a study of beta chain features in type 1 diabetes. Turning to the study itself: Sorted cells, 90 million to 120 million in number, were examined across all samples.

A remark on this clone: Its matching antigen is unknown.

V was pared by 1 base and J by 4 bases, with 14 bases between. Germline lookup yields CDR1 SEHNR and CDR2 FQNEAQ (reference sequence). This CDR3 is built from 16 residues. As every portion of the isolated RNA was reverse transcribed, the sequencing read expressed TCRB transcripts. The table came from immunoSEQ multiplex PCR; TCRdb's copy has only in-frame clones and leaves some out. The data show a few hundred thousand clones, with roughly 9.8% seen just once and about 0.6% held by the top ten. Study-level results: TCRB CDR3 length was moderately but significantly reduced in all four CD4+ subsets of Type 1 diabetes patients. In comparison with healthy donors, patients had naive, central memory and Treg TCRB repertoires that appeared more similar. A cDNA-based sequencing approach could over-represent cells with high TCR expression.

The specimen was central memory CD4+ T cells from blood. This receptor was identified in a man aged 30 to 39 with type 1 diabetes. The genes are TRBV7-9 and TRBJ2-1, with a weak D call TRBD2 (5 bases). Here the CDR3 reads CASSLDGRGGYNEQFF. CDR3 DNA sequence: TGTGCCAGCAGCTTAGATGGTCGGGGTGGTTACAATGAGCAGTTCTTC.